These T cell receptor beta chains were read from a single sample in a study of Graves' ophthalmopathy and Graves' hyperthyroidism. Using its own MiXCR run on the multiplex PCR reads, TCRdb lists one record per CDR3 protein. The sample has 1 million to 1.3 million distinct CDR3 sequences; about two fifths are singletons. The material sequenced was peripheral blood or thyroid tissue (not recorded which). These receptors all come from an adult man with Graves' hyperthyroidism. Each CDR3 is given with its conserved first and last residue. A D gene is named only where the DNA matches it firmly.

V gene	J gene	D gene	CDR3 protein
TRBV7-3	TRBJ1-5	NA	CASSLTGMGNQPQHF
TRBV30	TRBJ1-1	NA	CAWSRGMNTEAFF
TRBV29-1	TRBJ2-5	TRBD1	CSVGPGGRKETQYF
TRBV29-1	TRBJ1-2	NA	CSVVGRSGYTF
TRBV20-1	TRBJ2-5	TRBD2	CSATGEGQYF
TRBV10-2	TRBJ1-1	NA	CASSEDGHNTEAFF
TRBV29-1	TRBJ1-1	TRBD1	CSVGQGSTEAFF
TRBV25-1	TRBJ1-1	NA	CTSRDRQAEAFF
TRBV20-1	TRBJ1-1	NA	CSAIGTPAFF
TRBV19	TRBJ1-5	TRBD1	CASRVGGGSNQPQHF
TRBV20-1	TRBJ2-5	NA	CSARRPGAETQYF
TRBV7-8	TRBJ2-7	NA	CASRSGEQYF
TRBV6-5	TRBJ1-5	NA	CASMAGMNQPQHF
TRBV29-1	TRBJ2-7	NA	CSVYPGPRREQYF
TRBV2	TRBJ1-1	TRBD1	CASTLGQGATEAFF
TRBV9	TRBJ2-2	NA	CASSVRGSGVMGTGELFF
TRBV10-3	TRBJ1-4	TRBD1	CAISETGVEKLFF
TRBV6-5	TRBJ1-5	NA	CASRVRGSNQPQHF
TRBV6-2/TRBV6-3	TRBJ2-7	TRBD1	CASKDGTGLYEQYF
TRBV29-1	TRBJ1-2	TRBD1	CSAGGQGVNYGYTF
TRBV20-1	TRBJ2-7	TRBD1	CSAWDRGAEQYF
TRBV12-3/TRBV12-4	TRBJ2-2	NA	CASRRTNTGELFF
TRBV19	TRBJ1-3	NA	CASIRRDGRASGNTIYF
TRBV29-1	TRBJ2-1	NA	CSVKPYNEQFF
TRBV12-3/TRBV12-4	TRBJ2-7	NA	CASSLALRHEQYF
TRBV10-3	TRBJ2-7	TRBD2	CAISGTSGSSSYEQYF
TRBV20-1	TRBJ2-2	TRBD2	CSARDPGLANTGELFF
TRBV5-5	TRBJ2-5	TRBD1	CASSYGTGVFSETQYF
TRBV29-1	TRBJ2-7	NA	CSVEGGDGSYEQYF
TRBV4-3	TRBJ2-5	NA	CASSQGGGEETQYF
TRBV28	TRBJ1-1	NA	CASRRGGFDTEAFF
TRBV20-1	TRBJ1-1	NA	CSVDGANTEAFF